This entry concerns a single TCR beta chain. Its antigen remains unidentified. One base away there is no much larger clone; base qualities are not given. Patients with a history of autoimmune disease or receiving systemic immunosuppression were excluded from the trial. Peripheral blood for TCR sequencing was collected from all dose cohorts at baseline, on cycle 4 day 1, and on cycle 7 day 1. The samples were taken from a phase I, first-in-human, multicenter, open-label dose-escalation trial of ivuxolimab. Adults with locally advanced or metastatic melanoma, renal cell carcinoma, hepatocellular carcinoma or head and neck squamous cell carcinoma were enrolled in the trial. Before TCR sequencing, CD4+ T cells and CD8+ T cells from peripheral blood were sorted into separate populations. To sequence the TCRbeta CDR3 region, genomic DNA was isolated from the sorted cells. TCRbeta CDR3 regions were sequenced using the immunoSEQ Assay. The source is immuneACCESS, and TCRdb retained only in-frame sequences with V and J called. Part of the clones is not carried over; for the studies checked, unresolved V genes explain less than half of this, and the remainder is unexplained. This sample comprises 55,000 to 70,000 clones, about 83% of them detected only once. The ten largest clones take up roughly 3% of the sample.

The data derive from a study of OX40 agonist ivuxolimab in advanced cancers. Concerning the study at large: Ivuxolimab, which targeted the costimulatory receptor OX40 (CD134), was an agonistic, fully human IgG2 monoclonal antibody. Intravenous ivuxolimab was administered to patients every 2 weeks at six dose levels: 0.01, 0.1, 0.3, 1.5, 3 and 10 mg/kg. Among the roughly 52 dose-escalation patients, some 20 had hepatocellular carcinoma, roughly 15 melanoma, 9 renal cell carcinoma and 9 head and neck cancer. The dose-escalation cohort was roughly 83% male with a mean age of approximately 60 years, ranging from roughly 20 to 80. Prior anti-PD-1, anti-PD-L1 or anti-CTLA-4 therapy was permitted, and roughly two fifths of dose-escalation patients had received checkpoint inhibitors. Partial responses occurred in three dose-escalation patients: two with cutaneous melanoma and one with hepatocellular carcinoma. The purpose of peripheral TCRbeta sequencing was to test whether ivuxolimab changed TCR sequence diversity and led to clonal T-cell expansion. The paper reports the monotherapy dose-escalation portion (N ≈ 50 patients) of the phase I ivuxolimab trial.

Findings and caveats that apply to the study as a whole: At doses of 0.1 to 3.0 mg/kg, clonal expansion of both CD4+ and CD8+ T cells in blood was seen between baseline and week 6. In the 0.1-3.0 mg/kg groups, partial responders had among the lowest normalized peripheral clonal expansion, particularly in CD8+ T cells. Which antigens the clonally expanded peripheral T cells were specific for was not determined. After ivuxolimab, more expanded clones were found on average in CD8+ T cells than in CD4+ T cells. Low levels of normalized T-cell clonal expansion were also shown by some nonresponding patients.

Trimming costs V 0 bases and J 0 bases, and their ends lie 12 bases apart. The germline V gene yields SGDLS for CDR1 and YYNGEE for CDR2. The CDR3 goes from the cysteine to the phenylalanine over 17 residues. Of the read, only the CDR3 DNA is kept; its 51 bases are in frame from base 1. This TCR was recovered from an adult with an advanced solid tumor such as melanoma, head and neck, liver or kidney cancer. This chain is built from TRBV9 and TRBJ2-2, and perhaps TRBD1 as D gene, on 5 matching bases. Source: CD4+ or CD8+ T cells sorted from blood, taken in a trial of the OX40 agonist ivuxolimab. The CDR3 here reads CASSVDGRVSNTGELFF. The nucleotide sequence reads TGTGCCAGCAGCGTAGATGGCAGGGTATCGAACACCGGGGAGCTGTTTTTT.